The T cell receptor (beta chain) described here comes from a study of cytotoxic CD8 clonotypes in ibrutinib-treated CLL. Profiled with immunoSEQ multiplex PCR; TCRdb holds only in-frame clones, not every one. The table includes over 120,000 clones, approximately 80% detected once. CDR3 size: 15 residues. V lost 5 bases and J lost 3; bases outside the gene matches: 3. The germline CDR1 and CDR2 sequences are PRHDT and FYEKMQ (reference sequence). This chain uses TRBV13 with TRBJ2-2; TRBD2 agrees at 10 bases. The sequences come from PBMCs, collected after 36 months of ibrutinib treatment. The receptor's source is a human donor with chronic lymphocytic leukemia. This chain's CDR3 is CASSPTSGYTGELFF. DNA of the CDR3: TGTGCCAGCAGCCCGACTAGCGGGTACACCGGGGAGCTGTTTTTT.